The clone carrying this T cell receptor beta chain was counted once. Its antigen remains unidentified. Once RNA had been extracted, it was reverse transcribed into cDNA to act as the sequencing template. Some clones are missing from TCRdb's copy, which holds only in-frame ones; the method was immunoSEQ multiplex PCR. The table has 160,000 or so clones, under 60% seen once; the top ten hold roughly 19%. This sample is drawn from a study of CD8+ T cells in alopecia areata. Background on the study: The study gave treated patients oral tofacitinib at 5 to 10 mg twice daily. Patients took tofacitinib for 6 to 18 months, followed by 6 drug-free months. General study results and limits: Between patients, shared TCR sequences were less clear than in mice. This was possibly due in part to HLA diversity in the patient population.

The CDR3 is made up of 12 amino acids. The germline V gene has CDR1 PRHDT and CDR2 FYEKMQ (reference sequence). The V end lost 2 bases, the J end lost 4 bases, and 6 bases lay between the germline ends. This receptor was identified in a human donor with alopecia areata. This sequence joins TRBV13 and TRBJ2-7; D is ambiguous. The sequenced sample was CD8+ T cells sorted from blood, obtained at week 0. The CDR3 sequence: CASSLRPYEQYF. The DNA for the CDR3 is TGTGCCAGCAGCTTAAGGCCGTACGAGCAGTACTTC.